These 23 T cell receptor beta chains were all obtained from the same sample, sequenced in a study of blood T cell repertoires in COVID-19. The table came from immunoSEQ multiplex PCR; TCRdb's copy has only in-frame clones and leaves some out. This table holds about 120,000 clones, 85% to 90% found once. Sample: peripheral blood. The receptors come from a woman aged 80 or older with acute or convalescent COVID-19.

The CDR3 coding sequence is TGTGCCATCAGTGGACTTACGAACACTGAAGCTTTCTTT. This sequence encodes CAISGLTNTEAFF. The V call is TRBV10-3, the J call TRBJ1-1; D gene ambiguous. The CDR3 is 13 residues long. Deletions cut 4 bases from V and 1 base from J, with 7 bases between. Germline V gene sequence: CDR1 ENHRY, CDR2 SYGVKD.

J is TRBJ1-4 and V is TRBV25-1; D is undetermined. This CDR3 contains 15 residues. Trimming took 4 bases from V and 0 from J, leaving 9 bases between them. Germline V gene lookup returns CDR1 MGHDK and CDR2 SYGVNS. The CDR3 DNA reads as TGTGCCAGCAGTGGCGGACTCGCAACTAATGAAAAACTGTTTTTT. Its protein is CASSGGLATNEKLFF.

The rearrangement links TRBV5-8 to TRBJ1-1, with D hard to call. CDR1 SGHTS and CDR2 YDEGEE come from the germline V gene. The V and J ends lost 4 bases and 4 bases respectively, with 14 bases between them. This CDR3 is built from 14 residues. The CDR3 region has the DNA TGTGCCAGCAGCGCCGATGGTATCGGCACTGAAGCTTTCTTT. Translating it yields CASSADGIGTEAFF.

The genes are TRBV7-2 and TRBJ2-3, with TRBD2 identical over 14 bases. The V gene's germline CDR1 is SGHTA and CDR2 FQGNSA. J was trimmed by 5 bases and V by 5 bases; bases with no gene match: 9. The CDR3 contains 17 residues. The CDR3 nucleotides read TGTGCCAGCAGCCCCCTGACTAGCGGGGGGGCCGTAGATACGCAGTATTTT. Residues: CASSPLTSGGAVDTQYF.

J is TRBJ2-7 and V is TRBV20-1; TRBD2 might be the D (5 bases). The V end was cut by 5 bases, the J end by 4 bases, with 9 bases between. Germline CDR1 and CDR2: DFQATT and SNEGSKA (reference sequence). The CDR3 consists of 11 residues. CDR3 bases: TGCAGTGCTTGGACGGGATACGAGCAGTACTTC. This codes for CSAWTGYEQYF.

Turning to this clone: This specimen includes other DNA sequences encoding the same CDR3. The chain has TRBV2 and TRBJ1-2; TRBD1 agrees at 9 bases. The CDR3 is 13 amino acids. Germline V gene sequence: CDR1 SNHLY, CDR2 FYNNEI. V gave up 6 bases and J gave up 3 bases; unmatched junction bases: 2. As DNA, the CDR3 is TGTGCCAGCAGACGGGACAGGGACTATGGCTACACCTTC. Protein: CASRRDRDYGYTF.

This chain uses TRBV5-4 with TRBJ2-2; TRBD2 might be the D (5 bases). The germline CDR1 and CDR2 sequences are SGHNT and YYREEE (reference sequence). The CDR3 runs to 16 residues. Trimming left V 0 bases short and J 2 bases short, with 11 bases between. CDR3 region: CASSLGRELNTGELFF. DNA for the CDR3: TGTGCCAGCAGCTTGGGTCGGGAACTCAACACCGGGGAGCTGTTTTTT. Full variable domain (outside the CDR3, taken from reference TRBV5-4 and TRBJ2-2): ETGVTQSPTHLIKTRGQQVTLRCSSQSGHNTVSWYQQALGQGPQFIFQYYREEENGRGNFPPRFSGLQFPNYSSELNVNALELDDSALYLCASSLGRELNTGELFFGEGSRLTVL.

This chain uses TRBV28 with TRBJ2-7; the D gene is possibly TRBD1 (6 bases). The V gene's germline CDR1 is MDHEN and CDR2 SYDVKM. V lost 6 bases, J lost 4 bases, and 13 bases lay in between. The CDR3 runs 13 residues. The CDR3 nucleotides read TGTGCCAGCAGAAGCGGACAGACTTACGAGCAGTACGTC. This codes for CASRSGQTYEQYV.

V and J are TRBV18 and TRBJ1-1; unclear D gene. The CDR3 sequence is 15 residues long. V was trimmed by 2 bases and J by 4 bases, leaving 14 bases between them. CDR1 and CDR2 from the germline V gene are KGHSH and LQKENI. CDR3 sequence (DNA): TGTGCCAGCTCACCAAGAACGAGACGGGGCACTGAAGCTTTCTTT. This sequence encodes CASSPRTRRGTEAFF.

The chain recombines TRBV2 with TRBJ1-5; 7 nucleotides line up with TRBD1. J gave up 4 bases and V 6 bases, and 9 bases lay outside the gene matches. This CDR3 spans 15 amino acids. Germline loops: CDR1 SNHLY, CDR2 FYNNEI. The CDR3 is CASSETTGMNQPQHF. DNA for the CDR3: TGTGCCAGCAGCGAAACGACAGGGATGAATCAGCCCCAGCATTTT.

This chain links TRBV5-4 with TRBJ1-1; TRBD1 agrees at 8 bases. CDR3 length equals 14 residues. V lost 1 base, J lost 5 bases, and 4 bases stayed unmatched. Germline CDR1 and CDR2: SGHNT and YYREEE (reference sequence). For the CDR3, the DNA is TGTGCCAGCAGCTTGAAGGACAGGGAGACTGAAGCTTTCTTT. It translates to CASSLKDRETEAFF.

The CDR3 nucleotides read TGCAGCGTTGAAGTGGGACAGAATCAGCCCCAGCATTTT. Translation gives CSVEVGQNQPQHF. This rearrangement joins TRBV29-1 to TRBJ1-5; 7 nucleotides match TRBD1. This CDR3 has 13 amino acids. V gave up 1 base and J gave up 4 bases; unmatched junction bases: 1. Looked up from germline, CDR1 is SQVTM and CDR2 is ANQGSEA.

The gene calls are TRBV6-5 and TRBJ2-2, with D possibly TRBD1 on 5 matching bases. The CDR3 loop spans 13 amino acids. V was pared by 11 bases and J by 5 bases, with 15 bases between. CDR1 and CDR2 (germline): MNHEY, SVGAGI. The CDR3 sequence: CASGGPGTGELFF. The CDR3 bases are TGTGCCTCCGGTGGCCCAGGGACCGGGGAGCTGTTTTTT.

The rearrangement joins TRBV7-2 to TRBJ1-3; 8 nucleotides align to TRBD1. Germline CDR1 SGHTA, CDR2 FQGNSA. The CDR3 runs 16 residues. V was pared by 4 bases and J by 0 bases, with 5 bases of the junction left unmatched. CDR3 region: CASSSTGASSGNTIYF. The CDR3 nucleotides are TGTGCCAGCAGCTCGACAGGGGCTTCCTCTGGAAACACCATATATTTT.

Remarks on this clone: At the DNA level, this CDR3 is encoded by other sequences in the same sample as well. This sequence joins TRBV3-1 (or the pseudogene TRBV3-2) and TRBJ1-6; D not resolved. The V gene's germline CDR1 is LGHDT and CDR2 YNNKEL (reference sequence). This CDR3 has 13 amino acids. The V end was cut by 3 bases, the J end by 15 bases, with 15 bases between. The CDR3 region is CASSQDIGRNLHF. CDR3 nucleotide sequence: TGTGCCAGCAGCCAGGATATCGGCAGGAACCTCCACTTT.

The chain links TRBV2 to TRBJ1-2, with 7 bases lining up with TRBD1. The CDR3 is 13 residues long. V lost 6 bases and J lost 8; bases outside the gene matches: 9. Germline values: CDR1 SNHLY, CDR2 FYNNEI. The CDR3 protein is CASSVRGHGGYTF. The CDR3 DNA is TGTGCCAGCAGCGTTAGGGGGCACGGAGGCTACACCTTC.

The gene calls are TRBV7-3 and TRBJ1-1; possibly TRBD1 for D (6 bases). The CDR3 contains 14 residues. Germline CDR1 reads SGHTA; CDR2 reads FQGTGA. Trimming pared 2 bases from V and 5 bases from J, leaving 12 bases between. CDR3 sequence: CASSLLAGATEAFF. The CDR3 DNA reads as TGTGCCAGCAGCTTACTGGCAGGGGCGACTGAAGCTTTCTTT.

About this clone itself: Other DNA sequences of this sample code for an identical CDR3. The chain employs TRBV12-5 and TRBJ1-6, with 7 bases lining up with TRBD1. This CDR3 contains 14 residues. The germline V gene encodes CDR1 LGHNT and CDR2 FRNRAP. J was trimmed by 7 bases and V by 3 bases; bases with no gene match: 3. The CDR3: CASGLGTENSPLHF. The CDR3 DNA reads TGTGCTAGTGGTTTAGGGACAGAAAATTCACCCCTCCACTTT.

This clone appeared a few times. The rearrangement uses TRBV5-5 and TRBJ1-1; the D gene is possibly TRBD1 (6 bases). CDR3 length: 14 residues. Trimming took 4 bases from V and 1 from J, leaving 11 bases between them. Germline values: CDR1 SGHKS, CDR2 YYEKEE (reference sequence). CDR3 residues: CASSTGHPNTEAFF. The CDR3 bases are TGTGCCAGCAGCACGGGACACCCGAACACTGAAGCTTTCTTT. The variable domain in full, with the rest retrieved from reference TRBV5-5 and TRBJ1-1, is DAGVTQSPTHLIKTRGQQVTLRCSPISGHKSVSWYQQVLGQGPQFIFQYYEKEERGRGNFPDRFSARQFPNYSSELNVNALLLGDSALYLCASSTGHPNTEAFFGQGTRLTVV.

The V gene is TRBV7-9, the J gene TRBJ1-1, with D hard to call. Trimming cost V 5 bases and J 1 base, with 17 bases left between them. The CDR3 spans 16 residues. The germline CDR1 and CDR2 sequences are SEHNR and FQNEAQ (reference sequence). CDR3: CASSPEGYLTNTEAFF. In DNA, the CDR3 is TGTGCCAGCAGCCCCGAGGGTTACCTGACGAACACTGAAGCTTTCTTT. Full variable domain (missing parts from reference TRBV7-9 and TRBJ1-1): DTGVSQNPRHKITKRGQNVTFRCDPISEHNRLYWYRQTLGQGPEFLTYFQNEAQLEKSRLLSDRFSAERPKGSFSTLEIQRTEQGDSAMYLCASSPEGYLTNTEAFFGQGTRLTVV.

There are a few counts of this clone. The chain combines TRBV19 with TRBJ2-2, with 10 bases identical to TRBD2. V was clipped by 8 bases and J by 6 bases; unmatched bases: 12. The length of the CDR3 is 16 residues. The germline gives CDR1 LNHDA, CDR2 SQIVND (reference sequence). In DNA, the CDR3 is TGTGCCAGTCTATCCCGCCAGCGGGGGGGCGCCGGGGAGCTGTTTTTT. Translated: CASLSRQRGGAGELFF.

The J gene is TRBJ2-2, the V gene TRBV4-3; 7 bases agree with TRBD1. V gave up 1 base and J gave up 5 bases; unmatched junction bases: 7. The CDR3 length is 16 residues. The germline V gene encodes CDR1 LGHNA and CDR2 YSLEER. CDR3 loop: CASSQVLNRGTGELFF. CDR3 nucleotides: TGCGCCAGCAGCCAAGTATTGAACAGGGGTACCGGGGAGCTGTTTTTT.

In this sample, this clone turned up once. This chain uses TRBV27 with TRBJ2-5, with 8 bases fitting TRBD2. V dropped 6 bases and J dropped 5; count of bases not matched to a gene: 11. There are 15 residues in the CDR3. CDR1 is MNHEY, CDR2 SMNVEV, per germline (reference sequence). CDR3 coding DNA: TGTGCCAGCAGGCTCGGGGGGGGCGAGATGGAGACCCAGTACTTC. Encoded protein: CASRLGGGEMETQYF.